The 26 T cell receptor beta chains in this list originate from one sample, sequenced in a study of metastatic and nonmetastatic thyroid tumors. TCRdb re-called the PCR reads with MiXCR. This table holds roughly 63,000 clones, about 16% found once. Patients had received no treatment of any kind before thyroid surgery. Sequencing input: blood. The receptors derive from a male donor with papillary thyroid cancer or a benign thyroid nodule (not recorded which). Some clones in this sample may be carry-over from other donors' samples.

This clone was detected many times. The rearrangement links TRBV7-9 to TRBJ1-3, with a tentative D call TRBD1 (5 bases). Trimming stripped 4 bases from V and 2 bases from J, with 9 bases between. The germline V gene encodes CDR1 SEHNR and CDR2 FQNEAQ (reference sequence). This CDR3 comprises 14 residues. This CDR3 is CASSSAGAGNTIYF. The CDR3 DNA follows: TGTGCCAGCAGCTCGGCGGGGGCTGGAAACACCATATATTTT.

This clone was picked up many times. This rearrangement joins TRBV7-9 to TRBJ1-1, with D perhaps matching TRBD1 (6 bases). The V gene's germline CDR1 is SEHNR and CDR2 FQNEAQ (reference sequence). V lost 7 bases and J 1 base, leaving 13 bases between the germline ends. The CDR3 sequence is 14 residues long. The CDR3 DNA is TGTGCCAGCATCCAGACAGGAAAGAACACTGAAGCTTTCTTT. Amino acids: CASIQTGKNTEAFF.

This clone came up many times. This chain uses TRBV6-4 with TRBJ1-1; D is possibly TRBD1 (5 bases). The CDR3 totals 12 residues. V lost 0 bases and J lost 9, with 8 bases in between. Per the germline V gene, CDR1 is MRHNA and CDR2 is SNTAGT. The CDR3 protein is CASSDSEGKAFF. CDR3 DNA: TGTGCCAGCAGTGACTCGGAGGGGAAAGCTTTCTTT.

This clone was detected many times. The rearrangement uses TRBV13 and TRBJ2-3; the match to TRBD2 covers 10 bases. Per germline, CDR1 PRHDT and CDR2 FYEKMQ (reference sequence). V lost 5 bases, J lost 3 bases, and 5 bases stayed unmatched. This CDR3 comprises 15 residues. CDR3 in DNA: TGTGCCAGCAGCCAAAGCGGGGGGGGGACAGATACGCAGTATTTT. Its protein product is CASSQSGGGTDTQYF.

As for this clone: The conserved closing phenylalanine or tryptophan is absent in this CDR3, likely reflecting a read error. The chain combines TRBV9 with TRBJ1-2; D possibly corresponds to TRBD1 (6 bases). V lost 4 bases and J lost 6, with 16 bases in between. This CDR3 is 14 amino acids long. The germline CDR1 and CDR2 sequences are SGDLS and YYNGEE. The CDR3 region is CASSLASGADGYTS. The CDR3 region has the DNA TGTGCCAGCAGCTTAGCTTCAGGGGCTGATGGCTACACCTCC.

The sample holds many counts of this clone. The chain employs TRBV5-8 and TRBJ2-3; 11 bases match TRBD1. The CDR3 runs to 16 residues. Germline V CDR1 and CDR2: SGHTS, YDEGEE. V lost 1 base to trimming and J lost 4 bases; unmatched junction nucleotides: 5. The CDR3 DNA reads as TGTGCCAGCAGCTTGCCCGGACAGGGGGCTCCAGATACGCAGTATTTT. The encoded protein is CASSLPGQGAPDTQYF.

This clone was observed many times. V gene TRBV28 combines with J gene TRBJ1-1; no clear D. With 5 bases removed from V and 2 bases from J, the gap between germline ends came to 15 bases. The CDR3 consists of 15 residues. Per germline, CDR1 MDHEN and CDR2 SYDVKM. CDR3 DNA: TGTGCCAGCAGTGAGCAGAAAGGACCTAACACTGAAGCTTTCTTT. This codes for CASSEQKGPNTEAFF.

This clone has a count of ten or more. This same CDR3 is encoded by further DNA sequences in the sample. V is TRBV28 and J is TRBJ2-7; TRBD2 agrees at 8 bases. Germline V lookup: CDR1 MDHEN, CDR2 SYDVKM. This CDR3 spans 14 amino acids. V was clipped by 5 bases and J by 7 bases; unmatched bases: 10. This chain's CDR3 is CASSETVAGGEQYF. Here the CDR3 DNA reads TGTGCCAGCAGTGAGACAGTCGCGGGGGGTGAGCAGTACTTC. The full variable domain, in which reference TRBV28 and TRBJ2-7 provide the parts outside the CDR3, is DVKVTQSSRYLVKRTGEKVFLECVQDMDHENMFWYRQDPGLGLRLIYFSYDVKMKEKGDIPEGYSVSREKKERFSLILESASTNQTSMYLCASSETVAGGEQYFGPGTRLTVT.

Concerning this clone itself: The same CDR3 also results from other DNA sequences found in this sample. The CDR3 sequence is CASSQDRASMVRLDNEQFF. As DNA, the CDR3 is TGTGCCAGCAGCCAAGATCGAGCGAGTATGGTGCGACTAGACAATGAGCAGTTCTTC. V is TRBV3-1 and J is TRBJ2-1; weak D call: TRBD2 (6 bases). Germline V CDR1 and CDR2: LGHDT, YNNKEL (reference sequence). The CDR3 sequence is 19 residues long. The ends were cut back, 0 bases at V and 5 bases at J, with 23 bases in the middle.

This clone was seen many times. This may arise from a read error, as a much more abundant clone is one base away. The V and J genes are TRBV28 and TRBJ2-7; TRBD2 agrees at 9 bases. Trimming cost V 6 bases and J 3 bases; bases outside gene matches: 9. Germline V gives CDR1 MDHEN, CDR2 SYDVKM. This CDR3 comprises 15 residues. CDR3 DNA: TGTGCCAGCAGACTCGAGCGGGGGGCTCTCTACGAGCAGTACTTC. Translating it yields CASRLERGALYEQYF.

This clone was observed many times. This chain links TRBV3-1 with TRBJ1-2; 9 positions match TRBD1. The length of the CDR3 is 17 residues. Germline trimming cut 2 bases from V and 8 bases from J; bases unmatched to any gene: 15. The germline V gene encodes CDR1 LGHDT and CDR2 YNNKEL (reference sequence). The CDR3 region has the DNA TGTGCCAGCAGCCAAAAACGCCGGACAGGGGTTGGCTTGGGCTACACCTTC. This gives the protein CASSQKRRTGVGLGYTF.

J is TRBJ2-6 and V is TRBV5-1; a possible D gene is TRBD1 (7 bases). From germline, CDR1 is SGHRS and CDR2 YFSETQ. The length of the CDR3 is 17 residues. V gave up 1 base and J gave up 4 bases, with 15 bases separating them. As DNA, the CDR3 is TGCGCCAGCAGCTTGCCAGGGGGGACCTGGGGGGCCAACGTCCTGACTTTC. This gives the protein CASSLPGGTWGANVLTF.

In this sample, this clone turned up many times. The rearrangement links TRBV12-3 or TRBV12-4 to TRBJ2-2, with D possibly TRBD1 on 6 matching bases. The CDR3 is made up of 15 amino acids. Between the trimmed V and J ends, which lost 6 bases and 6 bases, there was a span of 17 bases. Here the CDR3 reads CASRGQGSLAGELFF. In DNA form, the CDR3 reads TGTGCCAGCAGGGGGCAGGGGAGTCTGGCCGGGGAGCTGTTTTTT.

The chain carries TRBV5-4 and TRBJ1-5; a weak D match, TRBD1 (5 bases). Germline V gene sequence: CDR1 SGHNT, CDR2 YYREEE (reference sequence). There are 15 residues in the CDR3. V was trimmed by 3 bases and J by 5 bases, leaving 15 bases between them. The CDR3 is CASSSGPLADQPQHF. For the CDR3, the DNA is TGTGCCAGCAGCTCGGGACCCCTAGCGGATCAGCCCCAGCATTTT. The variable domain in full, completed from reference TRBV5-4 and TRBJ1-5, reads ETGVTQSPTHLIKTRGQQVTLRCSSQSGHNTVSWYQQALGQGPQFIFQYYREEENGRGNFPPRFSGLQFPNYSSELNVNALELDDSALYLCASSSGPLADQPQHFGDGTRLSIL.

This clone appeared a single time. The conserved closing phenylalanine or tryptophan is absent in this CDR3, likely reflecting a read error. The DNA is omitted, as the CDR3 cannot be located on it reliably, and the CDR3 follows TCRdb's listing. CDR3 amino acids: CASGGRSDFFYGYTL. The chain has TRBV2 and TRBJ1-2. The CDR3 length is 15 residues, termini included. Germline V gene data show CDR1 as SNHLY and CDR2 as FYNNEI.

There are a few counts of this clone. An end of the junction differs from the germline gene, which may be a read error. Other DNA sequences in this sample translate to the same CDR3. The V and J genes are TRBV27 and TRBJ2-6, with TRBD1 as a possible D gene (5 bases). The germline CDR1 and CDR2 sequences are MNHEY and SMNVEV (reference sequence). This CDR3 has 15 residues. The CDR3 loop is CASRPQGTGANVLTF. The DNA of the CDR3 is TGTGCCAGCAGGCCCCAGGGTACTGGGGCCAACGTCCTTACTTTC.

This clone has at least ten counts. The chain recombines TRBV20-1 with TRBJ1-1; a weak D match, TRBD1 (5 bases). Germline CDR1 and CDR2: DFQATT and SNEGSKA (reference sequence). The germline V and J ends were trimmed by 5 bases and 8 bases, with 15 bases remaining between them. This CDR3 spans 12 amino acids. This chain's CDR3 is CSASQDYREAFF. Here the CDR3 DNA reads TGCAGTGCTTCTCAAGACTACAGGGAAGCTTTCTTT.

This clone came up many times. This chain joins TRBV3-1 and TRBJ1-2; D remains unclear. CDR3 length: 14 residues. Trimming pared 4 bases from V and 4 bases from J, leaving 13 bases between. In germline, CDR1 is LGHDT, CDR2 YNNKEL (reference sequence). The CDR3 bases are TGTGCCAGCAGCCGTTCATCCGCCGGCTATGGCTACACCTTC. It codes for CASSRSSAGYGYTF.

This clone was seen many times. The CDR3 sequence is CASSSRQGGGGYTF. The CDR3 bases are TGTGCCAGCAGTTCCAGACAGGGTGGCGGTGGCTACACCTTC. This chain connects TRBV6-1 to TRBJ1-2, with 7 bases lining up with TRBD1. Germline CDR1 is MNHNS and CDR2 is SASEGT. J was trimmed by 7 bases and V by 5 bases; bases with no gene match: 10. The CDR3 spans 14 residues.

At least ten counts were recorded for this clone. The rearrangement joins TRBV20-1 to TRBJ1-5, with D uncertain. Trimming cost V 2 bases and J 6 bases, with 14 bases left between them. The CDR3 consists of 14 residues. The germline V gene encodes CDR1 DFQATT and CDR2 SNEGSKA (reference sequence). The chain's CDR3 is CSARPQSGSQPQHF. The CDR3 coding sequence is TGCAGTGCTAGACCCCAGTCGGGGAGTCAGCCCCAGCATTTT.

This clone was seen ten or more times. The chain uses TRBV3-1 and TRBJ2-1; TRBD2 aligns across 9 bases. The CDR3 covers 16 residues. J lost 3 bases, V lost 4 bases, and 7 bases had no gene match. Germline CDR1 is LGHDT and CDR2 is YNNKEL (reference sequence). CDR3 residues: CASSLKREVVYNEQFF. Written as DNA, the CDR3 is TGTGCCAGCAGCCTAAAGCGGGAGGTGGTCTACAATGAGCAGTTCTTC.

This clone was detected ten times or more. The genes are TRBV5-1 and TRBJ2-5; 10 nucleotides agree with TRBD2. Germline V CDR1 and CDR2: SGHRS, YFSETQ. The trim removed 5 bases at V and 7 bases at J, leaving 8 bases unmatched. The length of the CDR3 is 14 residues. CDR3 sequence (DNA): TGCGCCAGCAGAACCGGGACTAGCGAGGGGACCCAGTACTTC. It specifies CASRTGTSEGTQYF. Supplemented by reference TRBV5-1 and TRBJ2-5, the full variable domain reads KAGVTQTPRYLIKTRGQQVTLSCSPISGHRSVSWYQQTPGQGLQFLFEYFSETQRNKGNFPGRFSGRQFSNSRSEMNVSTLELGDSALYLCASRTGTSEGTQYFGPGTRLLVL.

This clone was recorded at least ten times. The V and J genes are TRBV20-1 and TRBJ1-2, with a possible D match to TRBD1 (6 bases). The CDR3 sequence is 11 residues long. Germline values: CDR1 DFQATT, CDR2 SNEGSKA (reference sequence). The CDR3 coding sequence is TGCAGCGTACAGGGAGGCTATGGCTACACCTTC. As protein: CSVQGGYGYTF.

This clone was picked up many times. The rearrangement uses TRBV29-1 and TRBJ1-3; D may be TRBD1 (6 bases). V lost 4 bases to trimming and J lost 2 bases, with 9 bases between them. The CDR3 has 13 amino acids. Germline V gene lookup returns CDR1 SQVTM and CDR2 ANQGSEA. The CDR3 spells CSVAQGPGNTIYF. CDR3 coding DNA: TGCAGCGTTGCACAGGGCCCTGGAAACACCATATATTTT.

The V gene is TRBV27, the J gene TRBJ1-1, with no clear D. This CDR3 is 13 amino acids long. From germline, CDR1 is MNHEY and CDR2 SMNVEV (reference sequence). V was clipped by 5 bases and J by 4 bases, with 11 bases between them. The CDR3 region has the DNA TGTGCCAGCAGTATTGCGATGGGCACTGAAGCTTTCTTT. Amino acid sequence: CASSIAMGTEAFF.

Many counts were recorded for this clone. J is TRBJ2-4 and V is TRBV4-2; 13 nucleotides agree with TRBD2. This CDR3 spans 14 amino acids. The germline V gene encodes CDR1 LGHNA and CDR2 YNFKEQ. Unmatched junction bases numbered 0, after V lost 1 base and J lost 9 bases. CDR3: CASSQGTSGGIQYF. The CDR3 DNA is TGTGCCAGCAGCCAAGGGACTAGCGGGGGCATTCAGTACTTC.